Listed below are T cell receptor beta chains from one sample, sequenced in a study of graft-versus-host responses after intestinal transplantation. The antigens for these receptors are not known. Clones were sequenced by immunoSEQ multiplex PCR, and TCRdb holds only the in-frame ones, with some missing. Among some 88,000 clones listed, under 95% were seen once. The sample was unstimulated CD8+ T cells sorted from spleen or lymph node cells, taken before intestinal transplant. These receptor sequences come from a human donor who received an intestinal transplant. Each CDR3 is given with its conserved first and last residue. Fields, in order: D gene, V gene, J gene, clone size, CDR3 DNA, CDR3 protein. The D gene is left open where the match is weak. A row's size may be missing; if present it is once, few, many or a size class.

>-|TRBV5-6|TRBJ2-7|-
TGTGCCAGCAGCTTTTATCCTTCGGGCGAGCAGTACTTC
CASSFYPSGEQYF
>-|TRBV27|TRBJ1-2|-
TGTGCCAGCAGCCTACACCAGGCCCACTATGGCTACACCTTC
CASSLHQAHYGYTF
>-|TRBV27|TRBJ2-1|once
TGTGCCAGCAGTTTAGGGACACCCTACAATGAGCAGTTCTTC
CASSLGTPYNEQFF
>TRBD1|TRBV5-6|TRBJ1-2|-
TGTGCCAGCAGCCTTGGACAGGGAGGTTTTAGCTACACCTTC
CASSLGQGGFSYTF
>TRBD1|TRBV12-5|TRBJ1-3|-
TGTGCTAGTGGTTTGTACGCAGGGGGCCGGTCTGGAAACACCATATATTTT
CASGLYAGGRSGNTIYF
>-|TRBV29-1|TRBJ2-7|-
TGCAGCGTTGCGCGGGGGCTTGACGAGCAGTACTTC
CSVARGLDEQYF
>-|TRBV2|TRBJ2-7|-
TGTGCCAGCAGTTACGGGACACCACTCCTATACGAGCAGTACTTC
CASSYGTPLLYEQYF
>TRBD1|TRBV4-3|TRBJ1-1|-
TGCGCCAGCAGCCAAGAGAGACAGGGAAGTGTCATGAACACTGAAGCTTTCTTT
CASSQERQGSVMNTEAFF
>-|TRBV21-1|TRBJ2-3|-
TGTGCCAGCAGCAAAAGCCAGTGGGACAGGGATATCACAGATACGCAGTATTTT
CASSKSQWDRDITDTQYF
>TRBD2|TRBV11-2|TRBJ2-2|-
TGTGCCAGCAGCCCCGGGACTAGCGGGGGCGGGGAGCTGTTTTTT
CASSPGTSGGGELFF
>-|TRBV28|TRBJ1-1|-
TGTGCCAGCAGTTTACAGGAATCGGGGGACACTGAAGCTTTCTTT
CASSLQESGDTEAFF
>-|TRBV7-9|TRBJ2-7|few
TGTGCCAGCAGCTTCAGAAGGGGCTACGAGCAGTACTTC
CASSFRRGYEQYF
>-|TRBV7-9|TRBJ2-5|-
TGTGCCAGCAGCCCCCAAGCCAGGGGAAAACAAGAGACCCAGTACTTC
CASSPQARGKQETQYF
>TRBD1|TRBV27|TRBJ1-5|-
TGTGCCAGCAGTTTAAGGACAGGGGGAAATCAGCCCCAGCATTTT
CASSLRTGGNQPQHF
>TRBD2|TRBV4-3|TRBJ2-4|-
TGCGCCAGCAGCCAAGATTCTAGCGGGGGGGCCCAGATTCAGTACTTC
CASSQDSSGGAQIQYF
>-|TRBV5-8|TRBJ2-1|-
TGTGCCAGCACCCTTTTCTACGCCGCCTACAATGAGCAGTTCTTC
CASTLFYAAYNEQFF
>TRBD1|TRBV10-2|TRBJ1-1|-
TGCGCCAGCAGTGAGCTACAGGGGGCGACTGAAGCTTTCTTT
CASSELQGATEAFF
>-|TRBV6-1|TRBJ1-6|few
TGTGCCAGCAGTGAGGCGGGGGGGCTGAGATCACCCCTCCACTTT
CASSEAGGLRSPLHF
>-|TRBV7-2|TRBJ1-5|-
TGTGCCAGCAGCCTAGATGGGCAGATTCAGCCCCAGCATTTT
CASSLDGQIQPQHF